This T cell receptor beta chain was found in a study of blood T cells in healthy people across ages. Study-level points and caveats: TCR beta diversity, measured per million T cells, fell in a roughly linear way with age. In long-lived donors, naive CD4+ cell counts and diversity exceeded those of aged donors.

Whenever a sample was processed, at least 6 million PBMCs were isolated. Germline-derived CDR1 and CDR2 are DFQATT and SNEGSKA (reference sequence). This CDR3 has 17 residues. The J segment lost 0 bases and the V segment lost 0 bases, leaving 11 bases of the junction unmatched. This clonotype was recorded a few times. Its antigen remains unknown. The second PCR ran about 6 to 12 cycles with a sample-barcoded 5' primer and J-beta primers. TCRdb analysed the 5' RACE reads with MiXCR anew, one entry per CDR3 protein. The top ten clones hold 13% of a sample with approximately 900,000 distinct CDR3 sequences, about 48% of them seen once.

Sequences were obtained from blood. The clonotype originates from a man aged 25-40 years in good health. V gene TRBV20-1 combines with J gene TRBJ2-7; 7 nucleotides match TRBD1. The CDR3 nucleotides read TGCAGTGCTAGAGATGGCCTCAGACAGGGCAGCTCCTACGAGCAGTACTTC. It translates to CSARDGLRQGSSYEQYF.